The sequence of this T cell receptor (beta chain) was determined in a study of vaccination and CD4 T cells after COVID-19. Noted treatment: roughly nine-day PBMC culture with coronavirus spike peptide pools or control peptides (ViraFEST assay). The Oncomine TCR Beta short-read assay sequenced DNA from cultured CD4+ T cells. Investigators obtained genomic DNA by extraction from cultured CD4+ T cells. MiXCR, applied by TCRdb to the PCR reads, yields one record per CDR3 protein. The sample lists about 10,000 distinct CDR3 sequences; approximately 23% were seen once. Germline V gene sequence: CDR1 LNHDA, CDR2 SQIVND (reference sequence). V lost 7 bases, J lost 0 bases, and 15 bases lay in between. The CDR3 is 15 amino acids. On this clonotype: Its target is unknown.

The sequence came from a human donor who received a COVID-19 vaccine. The rearrangement links TRBV19 to TRBJ1-1, with a weak D call TRBD1 (6 bases). The source material was CD4+ T cells from blood, cultured in vitro, sampled before SARS-CoV-2 vaccination. CDR3 protein: CASTLRGGLNTEAFF. DNA of the CDR3: TGTGCCAGTACCCTCCGCGGGGGCTTGAACACTGAAGCTTTCTTT.